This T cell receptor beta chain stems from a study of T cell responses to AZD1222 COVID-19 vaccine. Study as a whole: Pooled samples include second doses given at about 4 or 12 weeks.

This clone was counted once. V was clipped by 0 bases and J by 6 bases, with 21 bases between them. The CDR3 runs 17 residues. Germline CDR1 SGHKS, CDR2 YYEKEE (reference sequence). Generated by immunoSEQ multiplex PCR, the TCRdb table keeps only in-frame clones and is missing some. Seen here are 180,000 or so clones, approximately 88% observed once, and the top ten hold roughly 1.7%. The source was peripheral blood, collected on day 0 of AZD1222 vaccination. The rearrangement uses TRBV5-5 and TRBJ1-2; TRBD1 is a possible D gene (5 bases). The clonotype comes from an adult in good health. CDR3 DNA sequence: TGTGCCAGCAGCTTGGGCAATGTGCTTAAGGGGCAAGATGGCTACACCTTC. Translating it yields CASSLGNVLKGQDGYTF.